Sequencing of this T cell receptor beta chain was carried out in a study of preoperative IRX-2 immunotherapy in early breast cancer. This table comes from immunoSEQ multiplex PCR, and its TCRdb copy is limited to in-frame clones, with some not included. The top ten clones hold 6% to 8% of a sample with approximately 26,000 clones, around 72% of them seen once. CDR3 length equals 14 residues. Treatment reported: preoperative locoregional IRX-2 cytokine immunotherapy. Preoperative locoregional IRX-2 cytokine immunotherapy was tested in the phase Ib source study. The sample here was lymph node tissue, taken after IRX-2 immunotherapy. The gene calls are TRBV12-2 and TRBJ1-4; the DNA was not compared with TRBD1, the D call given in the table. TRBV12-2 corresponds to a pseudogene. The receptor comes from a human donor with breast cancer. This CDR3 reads CAVTTGATNEKLFF. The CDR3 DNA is TGTGCCGTCACAACAGGGGCCACTAATGAAAAACTGTTTTTT.